The sequence of this TCR beta chain was determined in a study of blood T cell repertoires in COVID-19. As processed by the authors: Amplification of reference gene primers provided the estimated nucleated cell counts. This table comes from immunoSEQ multiplex PCR, and its TCRdb copy is limited to in-frame clones, with some not included. For V, J and clone size, that table is used; D and trimming come from the DNA. The table records over 90,000 clones, 87% of them present only once. CDR1 is SGHVS and CDR2 is FQNEAQ in the germline V gene. The CDR3 contains 13 residues. V shed 3 bases and J shed 8 bases, with 11 bases lying between them.

This receptor was identified in a man in his fifties or sixties with active COVID-19. The chain joins TRBV7-8 to TRBJ2-1; tentatively, D is TRBD1 (5 bases). The specimen was peripheral blood. CDR3 amino acids: CASSFQGWDEQFF. The CDR3, as DNA: TGTGCCAGCAGCTTTCAGGGTTGGGATGAGCAGTTCTTC.